What follows are 18 T cell receptor beta chains derived from one specimen sequenced in a study of blood T cell repertoires in COVID-19. Sequenced by immunoSEQ multiplex PCR; TCRdb stores in-frame clones only, minus some. The table records fewer than 300,000 clones, approximately 90% of them present only once. Sequenced material: peripheral blood. The receptors come from a man aged 30 to 45 with acute or convalescent COVID-19.

The rearrangement uses TRBV11-2 and TRBJ1-1; 9 bases fit TRBD1. The CDR3 has 15 amino acids. CDR1 and CDR2 (germline): SGHAT, FQNNGV. The V segment lost 5 bases and the J segment 4 bases; nucleotides outside the gene matches: 8. The CDR3 DNA is TGTGCCAGCAGCCGGTTACAGGGGGCTATCACTGAAGCTTTCTTT. Encoded protein: CASSRLQGAITEAFF.

This clone was seen just once. CDR3 in DNA: TGTGCCAGCTCACCACAGGGGTCTAATGAAAAACTGTTTTTT. Its protein is CASSPQGSNEKLFF. V gene TRBV18 combines with J gene TRBJ1-4, with a weak D call TRBD1 (5 bases). Per the germline V gene, CDR1 is KGHSH and CDR2 is LQKENI. The CDR3 contains 14 residues. The V and J ends lost 1 base and 3 bases respectively, with 6 bases between them.

V gene TRBV24-1 combines with J gene TRBJ2-3; 7 positions agree with TRBD1. After removal of 1 base from V and 4 bases from J, the junction contained 7 bases not matched to a gene. Germline loops: CDR1 KGHDR, CDR2 SFDVKD. This CDR3 has 16 amino acids. As DNA, the CDR3 is TGTGCCACCAGTGATTTCCCCGAGGGGGCGGCAGATACGCAGTATTTT. Translating gives CATSDFPEGAADTQYF.

The chain is built from TRBV28 and TRBJ2-5; 10 bases align to TRBD1. CDR3 length equals 15 residues. Per the germline V gene, CDR1 is MDHEN and CDR2 is SYDVKM. The trim removed 7 bases at V and 6 bases at J, leaving 11 bases unmatched. CDR3 sequence reads: CASNRDRGMVKTQYF. The CDR3 coding sequence is TGTGCCAGCAACAGGGACAGGGGCATGGTTAAGACCCAGTACTTC. The full variable domain, its missing parts supplied by reference TRBV28 and TRBJ2-5, is DVKVTQSSRYLVKRTGEKVFLECVQDMDHENMFWYRQDPGLGLRLIYFSYDVKMKEKGDIPEGYSVSREKKERFSLILESASTNQTSMYLCASNRDRGMVKTQYFGPGTRLLVL.

The rearrangement joins TRBV7-9 to TRBJ1-5; D gene uncertain. Germline V gives CDR1 SEHNR, CDR2 FQNEAQ (reference sequence). Between the trimmed V and J ends, which lost 4 bases and 0 bases, there was a span of 10 bases. CDR3 length: 15 residues. The CDR3 sequence is CASSSLAGSNQPQHF. The CDR3, as DNA: TGTGCCAGCAGCTCGCTGGCGGGTAGCAATCAGCCCCAGCATTTT. Using reference TRBV7-9 and TRBJ1-5 for the parts outside the CDR3, the full variable domain is DTGVSQNPRHKITKRGQNVTFRCDPISEHNRLYWYRQTLGQGPEFLTYFQNEAQLEKSRLLSDRFSAERPKGSFSTLEIQRTEQGDSAMYLCASSSLAGSNQPQHFGDGTRLSIL.

This chain uses TRBV28 with TRBJ1-1; D is perhaps TRBD1 (6 bases). There are 18 residues in the CDR3. Per the germline V gene, CDR1 is MDHEN and CDR2 is SYDVKM. V lost 1 base, J lost 6 bases, and 24 bases lay in between. The CDR3 sequence is CASSLFLVDRSQEAEAFF. In DNA, the CDR3 is TGTGCCAGCAGTTTATTTTTAGTGGACAGATCCCAGGAGGCTGAAGCTTTCTTT.

This chain connects TRBV28 to TRBJ1-6; the match to TRBD1 covers 11 bases. Per germline, CDR1 MDHEN and CDR2 SYDVKM. The CDR3 is 15 amino acids. Losses at the gene ends were 3 bases for V and 9 bases for J; bases not matched to a gene: 4. The CDR3 region has the DNA TGTGCCAGCAGTTTGGCGGACAGGGGGCCTTCACCCCTCCACTTT. Amino acids: CASSLADRGPSPLHF.

This sequence joins TRBV12-3 or TRBV12-4 and TRBJ1-1; the D is unclear. The CDR3 totals 13 residues. The ends were cut back, 6 bases at V and 8 bases at J, with 16 bases in the middle. For the CDR3, the DNA is TGTGCCAGCAGCCACCAGCGGGGATGGGAAGCTTTCTTT. It codes for CASSHQRGWEAFF.

The CDR3 coding sequence is TGTGCCAGCAGCTCGACGGGACAGTGGAACTATGGCTACACCTTC. Residues: CASSSTGQWNYGYTF. V usage is TRBV7-9 and J usage is TRBJ1-2; TRBD1 aligns across 7 bases. Trimming removed 4 bases from V and 2 bases from J; junction bases left unmatched: 7. The V gene's germline CDR1 is SEHNR and CDR2 FQNEAQ (reference sequence). The CDR3 is 15 amino acids. Full variable domain (rest looked up from reference TRBV7-9 and TRBJ1-2): DTGVSQNPRHKITKRGQNVTFRCDPISEHNRLYWYRQTLGQGPEFLTYFQNEAQLEKSRLLSDRFSAERPKGSFSTLEIQRTEQGDSAMYLCASSSTGQWNYGYTFGSGTRLTVV.

The rearrangement links TRBV7-9 to TRBJ1-1; D is ambiguous. Looked up from germline, CDR1 is SEHNR and CDR2 is FQNEAQ (reference sequence). Trimming cost V 4 bases and J 10 bases, with 13 bases left between them. The CDR3 is made up of 12 amino acids. CDR3 residues: CASSSSRHLAFF. CDR3 nucleotides: TGTGCCAGCAGCTCGTCGAGACATTTAGCTTTCTTT.

The rearrangement uses TRBV12-3 or TRBV12-4 and TRBJ1-2; D may be TRBD1 (6 bases). The CDR3 totals 13 residues. Trimming took 6 bases from V and 4 from J, leaving 12 bases between them. In nucleotides, the CDR3 is TGTGCCAGCAGCTACAGGGTTGTCTATGGCTACACCTTC. Translating gives CASSYRVVYGYTF.

The chain couples TRBV30 to TRBJ1-2, with TRBD1 matching 7 bases. This CDR3 region has 13 residues. In germline, CDR1 is GTSNPN, CDR2 SVGIG (reference sequence). V was clipped by 2 bases and J by 4 bases; unmatched bases: 4. The DNA for the CDR3 is TGTGCCTGGAGTTTAGGGGGCGCCTATGGCTACACCTTC. This encodes CAWSLGGAYGYTF. The full variable domain, its missing parts supplied by reference TRBV30 and TRBJ1-2, is SQTIHQWPATLVQPVGSPLSLECTVEGTSNPNLYWYRQAAGRGLQLLFYSVGIGQISSEVPQNLSASRPQDRQFILSSKKLLLSDSGFYLCAWSLGGAYGYTFGSGTRLTVV.

This clone was counted a single time. This sequence joins TRBV23-1 and TRBJ1-2; D possibly corresponds to TRBD1 (6 bases). Being an ORF, TRBV23-1 has a function that is uncertain. Between the trimmed V and J ends, which lost 6 bases and 8 bases, there was a span of 19 bases. This CDR3 has 14 amino acids. The CDR3 coding sequence is TGCGCCAGCAGCCGACAGACAGGCCCTCGGGGCTACACCTTC. Its protein is CASSRQTGPRGYTF.

The chain carries TRBV27 and TRBJ1-1; 7 nucleotides line up with TRBD1. Trimming at V came to 6 bases and at J to 2 bases, leaving 6 bases not matched to a gene. The CDR3 has 14 residues. Germline CDR1 and CDR2: MNHEY and SMNVEV (reference sequence). The CDR3 DNA reads TGTGCCAGCAGATCAGGACAGGAAAACACTGAAGCTTTCTTT. Its translation is CASRSGQENTEAFF.

The chain carries TRBV30 and TRBJ2-2; D possibly corresponds to TRBD1 (6 bases). Germline CDR1 GTSNPN, CDR2 SVGIG (reference sequence). This CDR3 is built from 14 residues. V was shortened by 6 bases and J by 0 bases, with 11 bases between the two germline ends. In DNA, the CDR3 is TGTGCCTGCATACGACAGGCGAACACCGGGGAGCTGTTTTTT. This encodes CACIRQANTGELFF. The whole variable domain, remainder taken from reference TRBV30 and TRBJ2-2, is SQTIHQWPATLVQPVGSPLSLECTVEGTSNPNLYWYRQAAGRGLQLLFYSVGIGQISSEVPQNLSASRPQDRQFILSSKKLLLSDSGFYLCACIRQANTGELFFGEGSRLTVL.

The chain couples TRBV10-1 to TRBJ2-7, with 9 bases that match TRBD1. Germline trimming cut 6 bases from V and 2 bases from J; bases unmatched to any gene: 35. The CDR3 has 24 amino acids. CDR1 is WNHNN, CDR2 SYGVQD, per germline (reference sequence). The CDR3 loop reads CASSLLCRDRELPSSYEAPYEQYF. In nucleotides, the CDR3 is TGCGCCAGCAGCCTGTTATGTCGGGACAGGGAACTTCCGAGCTCCTACGAGGCGCCCTACGAGCAGTACTTC.

The table lists this clone with many counts. The chain combines TRBV27 with TRBJ2-5, with 10 bases aligning to TRBD1. CDR3 size: 15 residues. Germline CDR1 is MNHEY and CDR2 is SMNVEV (reference sequence). The V gene end was trimmed by 3 bases and the J gene end by 4 bases; junction bases not matched to a gene: 5. CDR3 amino acids: CASSFRQGAGETQYF. Here the CDR3 DNA reads TGTGCCAGCAGTTTCCGACAGGGGGCGGGAGAGACCCAGTACTTC.

This clone came up once. The gene calls are TRBV7-9 and TRBJ1-1; D possibly corresponds to TRBD1 (5 bases). Germline CDR1 SEHNR, CDR2 FQNEAQ (reference sequence). The CDR3 extends over 15 amino acids. Trimming took off 5 bases at V and 7 bases at J, with 20 bases between the two ends. CDR3 DNA sequence: TGTGCCAGCAGCCAACCTCGGGTGGTAGGGGATGAAGCTTTCTTT. This codes for CASSQPRVVGDEAFF.